The sample holds a few counts of the clone carrying this T cell receptor beta chain. The antigen is unknown. Prepared libraries of TCR beta cDNA carried unique molecular identifiers. From the PCR reads, TCRdb called clonotypes with MiXCR, one entry per CDR3 protein. The table lists around 770,000 distinct CDR3 sequences, under 60% of them singletons. This sample is drawn from a study of post-analysis software for immune sequencing data. About the study: Secondary progressive, relapsing-remitting and progressive-relapsing multiple sclerosis were among the included disease courses.

Trimming removed 2 bases at V and 5 bases at J, with 7 bases between. The CDR3 has 12 residues. Germline-derived CDR1 and CDR2 are MDHEN and SYDVKM. Findings and caveats of the study: The study found significantly lower normalized Chao1 diversity in multiple sclerosis patients than in controls. Controls showed lower frequencies than patients for five TRBV segments, and TRBV5-6, TRBV5-1 and TRBV20-1 were among these.

The TCR sequence derives from a girl between 10 and 17 years old with multiple sclerosis. The J gene is TRBJ2-7, the V gene TRBV28, with D possibly being TRBD1 (6 bases). The source material was blood. The CDR3 DNA follows: TGTGCCAGCAGTTTAGGACAGCACGAGCAGTACTTC. This gives the protein CASSLGQHEQYF.